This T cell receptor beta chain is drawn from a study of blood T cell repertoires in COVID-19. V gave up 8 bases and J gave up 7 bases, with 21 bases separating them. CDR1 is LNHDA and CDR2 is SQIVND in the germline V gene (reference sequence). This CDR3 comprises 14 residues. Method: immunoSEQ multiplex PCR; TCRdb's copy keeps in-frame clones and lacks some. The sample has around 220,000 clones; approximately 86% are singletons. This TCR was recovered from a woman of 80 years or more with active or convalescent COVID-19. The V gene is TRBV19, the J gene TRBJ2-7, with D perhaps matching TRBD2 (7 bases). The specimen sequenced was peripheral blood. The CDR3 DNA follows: TGTGCCAGTTCTCAGGGGCTAGCGGCGTATGAGCAGTACTTC. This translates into CASSQGLAAYEQYF.